The source of this T cell receptor beta chain is a study of cytomegalovirus exposure and HLA in healthy donors (dated by TCRdb to the late 2010s). Looking at the study overall: According to an earlier analysis of a few hundred of the donors, some 180 million T cells yielded 117 million unique TCR beta sequences and about 280 Gb of sequence data. All discovery cohort repertoires had been generated using a single sequencing platform. An earlier analysis of nearly 600 of the donors applied high-throughput TCR beta sequencing to assess whether each TCR beta V gene segment acted as functional or pseudogenic. Across approximately 420 genotyped donors of the cohort, an average of about 200,000 unique TCR beta nucleotide sequences per donor were sequenced, and about a sixth of those sequences were non-productive. Roughly 300 gigabases of sequencing data and around 80 million unique TCR sequences made up an early release that covered roughly 670 HLA-typed donors. To predict cytomegalovirus infection status, the study combined high-throughput TCR immunosequencing, statistical association of individual TCRs with disease status, and machine learning. Of the 300 to 500 genotyped donors, 75% to 85% were placed in the genetic ancestry cluster associated with self-reported Caucasian donors. Along with the roughly 670-subject first cohort, a separate validation cohort of some 130 different subjects was used. Because of strong linkage in the cohort, roughly five DR-DQ haplotypes were treated as single units for association and clustering. Typing coverage varied by locus: 629-630 donors for A, B, C, DRB1 and DQB1; approximately 500 for DQA1; 600 to 610 for DPA1; approximately 450 for DPB1. The later analysis used no new phenotypic data to find candidate immune exposures, relying instead on TCR beta sequences and their occurrence across donors. Donor age, sex, ethnicity and CMV serostatus were collected together with the repertoire data. Using immunosequencing, the study profiled T cell repertoires from some 670 subjects and related those repertoires to cytomegalovirus serostatus. In a later genetic analysis, genome-wide SNP genotypes for about 60% of the 666 donors were used, and that subset was treated as a discovery cohort. The study aimed to test whether signatures of past pathogen exposure could be identified by cataloging public T cell receptors. A later analysis re-analyzed previously published TCR beta repertoires from 550 to 700 donors and added high-resolution HLA genotyping to study TCR occurrence patterns. HLA typing covered class I and class II loci at four-digit resolution. What the authors observed across the whole study: The cohort was sequenced for TCR beta chains only, and without alpha or paired-chain data the features that could be detected were limited. The sequencing pipeline was judged likely to have produced a cluster of highly shared sequence variants as a technical artifact. In an earlier analysis of 587 of the donors, most TCR beta V segments appeared in productive rearrangements about 87% or about 30% of the time, broadly matching IMGT annotations. A total of 150 to 200 TCR beta chains were listed by the study as associated with cytomegalovirus. Compared with the approximately 710-donor mean, donors in an Asian-associated ancestry cluster had fewer N-insertions in productive TCRs, according to a later genetic analysis. In a later analysis, several top co-occurrence clusters were reported to appear linked to parvovirus B19, influenza, CMV and Epstein-Barr virus. Immune exposure information for the cohort was limited to CMV serostatus. A later analysis found that most CMV-associated TCR beta chains appeared HLA-restricted, with HLA associations seemingly driven largely by CMV exposure. In a later analysis, some 18,000 TCR beta sequences were associated with specific HLA alleles at a false discovery rate of 0.05. Across donors, most TCR sequences were observed very rarely, whereas some public TCRs were present in many individuals. A further reported finding was that TCR beta sequences accurately predicted the HLA-A and HLA-B alleles for most subjects in the first cohort. In a later genetic analysis, a missense DCLRE1C variant was associated with V-gene and J-gene trimming of TCR beta chains, and the association was replicated in an independent cohort. When HLA alleles, especially DR and DQ, strongly co-occurred, TCR associations were difficult to assign to individual alleles. In a later analysis, the rate of TCR association differed among HLA loci, with DRB1 alleles having the most associated TCRs and HLA-C alleles having the fewest. The authors suggested that the approach could potentially be generalized to other disease states and immunological phenotypes. The classifier was reported to diagnose cytomegalovirus status with high specificity and sensitivity in both the original cohort and the validation cohort. The presence/absence analyses assumed that sequencing depth was roughly uniform across donors, and that assumption may not be true. Three of the identified cytomegalovirus-associated TCR beta chains were confirmed in vitro to be specific for cytomegalovirus antigens. Because counts were too low, seventeen rarely observed V segments, including chromosome 9 orphons, were excluded from the earlier analysis of 500 to 700 of the donors. Linkage disequilibrium might explain the correlated functional status among segregating V segments, but an unknown experimental factor could not be excluded. In a later analysis, HLA-associated TCR beta chains were found to be more clonally expanded and to have lower generation probabilities than equally common non-associated chains. Because some donors lacked HLA typing at each locus, the association tests relied only on the typed subset.

In total, more than 500 healthy bone marrow donors made up the cohort. All cohort members were sampled while nominally healthy, although unrecorded immune exposures were likely present. The donor tested CMV seronegative, placing the donor among the 350 to 400 seronegative members of the cohort. A peripheral blood sample was provided by each donor, and peripheral blood mononuclear cells were used for TCR beta sequencing. Genomic DNA was extracted from the blood cell samples with the Qiagen DNeasy Blood Extraction Kit. Library preparation was by the immunoSEQ multiplex PCR assay. A mixture of 60 forward primers for TCR Vbeta segments and 13 reverse primers for TCR Jbeta segments was used in the multiplex PCR. Amplification of the CDR3 region of rearranged TCR beta genes was performed with a multiplex PCR assay on genomic DNA. The amplified TCR beta libraries were sequenced on the Illumina HiSeq System as 87-base-pair reads. In the authors' own workflow: Across the 670 or so repertoires, a later analysis counted 75 million to 90 million unique TCR beta chains, some 11 million of which were shared by at least two donors. Raw reads were error-corrected and collapsed into unique sequences by a nearest-neighbor algorithm in which closely related sequences were merged to remove PCR and sequencing errors. CDR3 sequences were aligned to IMGT reference sequences to assign V, D and J gene segments. For a sequence to be retained, a match of at least six nucleotides was required to both a V gene segment and a J gene segment. A rearrangement counted as productive if the CDR3 had no stop codons and remained in frame with V and J, and every other rearrangement counted as non-productive. Following IMGT convention, CDR3 was defined as the stretch from the second conserved V-encoded cysteine to the conserved J-encoded phenylalanine. In an earlier analysis of around 640 of the donors, sequences lacking an unambiguous match to a single V gene segment were excluded. In an earlier analysis of around 600 of the donors, V segments were called functional above 56.7% productive rearrangements and were called segregating when the between-donor standard deviation exceeded 5%. A statistical classification framework was developed to diagnose cytomegalovirus status using the catalog of TCR beta chain sequences. In a later analysis, V and J genes were assigned by comparing TCR nucleotide sequences against IMGT/GENE-DB human TR gene sequences. In a later analysis, CDR3 sequences and most-parsimonious VDJ recombination scenarios were assigned using the TCRdist pipeline. In a later analysis, each TCR beta chain was defined by its CDR3 amino acid sequence together with its V-gene family, and reads lacking a unique V-gene family were excluded. As a way to deal with suspected cross-contamination and a sequencing artifact, a later analysis dropped more than 500 nucleotide sequences that were highly shared and had low generation probability. In a later analysis, a clonal expansion index was calculated for each public chain from normalized within-repertoire ranks of inferred template counts. A later analysis computed generation probabilities with a VDJ recombination model fitted to out-of-frame rearrangements, and checked the results against IGoR. A later analysis scored TCR-TCR, TCR-HLA and TCR-CMV co-occurrence with hypergeometric tests, applying a repertoire-size bias correction to TCR pairs. A later analysis estimated false discovery rates by permuting HLA or CMV assignments 20 times. In a later analysis, co-occurring TCRs were grouped using DBSCAN, and TCRdist sequence similarity was added for clustering within HLA-allele-positive subsets. Repertoires with fewer than 30,000 or more than 120,000 public chains, plus five repertoires with anomalous nucleotide sharing, were excluded from co-occurrence clustering. TCRdb retrieved this table from immuneACCESS and kept in-frame rearrangements only. Not all clones are present; in checked studies, unresolved V genes account for under half, and no reason is known for the remainder. D and trimming were read from the DNA, whereas the V and J calls and clone size are those reported in that table. The table for this sample records around 140,000 clones. 1.5% to 1.9% of the sample is in the top ten clones.

Worth noting for this clone: Its binding antigen is unknown.

What was sequenced was PBMCs. The origin of this receptor is a woman in her thirties or forties in good health and CMV-seronegative.

The nucleotide sequence reads TGTGCCAGCAGCGTAGAACTAGGTGGCGAGCAGTACTTC. Its product reads: CASSVELGGEQYF. The rearranged chain carries TRBV9 and TRBJ2-5, and the D gene may be TRBD2, 5 bases matching. The closer fit of TRBJ2-7 to the DNA end suggests the J call may be wrong. The CDR3 holds 13 amino acids from the cysteine to the phenylalanine. Only the CDR3 portion is preserved as DNA: 39 bases, with reading frame beginning at the first base. CDR1 and CDR2, looked up from the germline V gene, are SGDLS and YYNGEE.